This T cell receptor (beta chain) stems from a study of beta chain features in type 1 diabetes. Study-level results: Shorter TCRB CDR3s, moderately but significantly so, were found in Type 1 diabetes patients in all four CD4+ subsets.

Of the isolated RNA, all was reverse transcribed, and so the sequenced material was expressed TCRB transcripts. The repertoire was sequenced with immunoSEQ multiplex PCR; TCRdb's copy has only in-frame clones and lacks some. The sample yields approximately 150,000 clones, roughly an eighth seen once. Comments on this clone: What it binds is unknown.

Germline CDR1 MNHEY, CDR2 SMNVEV (reference sequence). The length of the CDR3 is 11 residues. The ends were cut back, 6 bases at V and 5 bases at J, with 5 bases in the middle. The V gene is TRBV27, the J gene TRBJ1-5; D remains unclear. This TCR was recovered from a man between 18 and 35 years old with type 1 diabetes. The sequenced material came from central memory CD4+ T cells from blood. The CDR3 sequence: CASRLHQPQHF. CDR3 nucleotide sequence: TGTGCCAGCAGGCTACATCAGCCCCAGCATTTT.